This T cell receptor (beta chain) originates from a study of identifying expanded T cells in peripheral blood. No infections or other immune events were documented during collection. As concerns this clone: The antigen is unknown.

Findings and limits, study-wide: Differentially abundant clones: roughly 1.2 between replicates, approximately 15 at approximately two weeks, around 19 at four. Variance in clone template counts between approximately 2-week samples significantly increased with total template count across all healthy donors.

Trimming cost V 1 base and J 3 bases, with 15 bases left between them. The CDR3 spans 15 residues. Germline-derived CDR1 and CDR2 are GTSNPN and SVGIG (reference sequence). The table came from immunoSEQ multiplex PCR; TCRdb's copy has only in-frame clones and leaves some out. The sample records around 100,000 clones, over 80% being singletons. The sequencing input was blood. This receptor was obtained from a person aged 18 to 70 in good health. The chain couples TRBV30 to TRBJ2-5; TRBD2 might be the D (6 bases). The CDR3 loop is CAWSDPAVAEETQYF. As DNA, the CDR3 is TGTGCCTGGAGTGACCCAGCGGTAGCGGAAGAGACCCAGTACTTC.